The text below deals with one TCR beta chain. Antigen: not known. The data stem from a study of CD8 T cell repertoires and HIV-1 epitope variants. Study context: Separate wells received one of Twenty-five Gag or Nef variant peptides. Controls were a CMV, EBV and flu peptide pool, Ebola AY9 negative control, and no-peptide well.

The table came from immunoSEQ multiplex PCR; TCRdb's copy has only in-frame clones and leaves some out. The sample records 5,000 or so clones, just over 65% being singletons. Germline V gene sequence: CDR1 WNHNN, CDR2 SYGVQD (reference sequence). The V and J ends lost 6 bases and 2 bases respectively, with 11 bases between them. The CDR3 is 14 amino acids. V gene TRBV10-1 combines with J gene TRBJ2-1; D is unclear. This TCR derives from a male donor with HIV. Sequenced sample: cultured CD8+ T cells derived from PBMCs. The CDR3 DNA sequence: TGCGCCAGCAGCGAAGGTCTCCCCTACAATGAGCAGTTCTTC. This encodes CASSEGLPYNEQFF.